This record covers a single T cell receptor beta chain. It lacks a known antigen. Base qualities were left out, and no much larger clone turns up one base away. The data were taken from a study of blood T cell repertoires in COVID-19 (dated by TCRdb to 2018 to 2020). About the study as a whole: Samples from collaborators originated in the United States, Italy and Spain and spanned both the acute and convalescent phases of COVID-19. The material from the prospective study consisted of cDNA or gDNA derived from T cells, B-cell-depleted T cells, or PBMCs. Subjects who had been exposed to COVID-19, were actively infected with it, or had recovered from it provided the deeply sampled blood TCRbeta repertoires that made up the dataset. A freely available public database, intended as a resource for researchers studying the immune response to SARS-CoV-2, is where the repertoires were released. The samples were drawn from two sources: the first 160 participants of the ongoing ImmuneRACE study, and over 950 subjects contributed by 6 global collaborators. The sample metadata nearly always contained a de-identified subject ID, COVID-19 status, age in years and sex. Where available, HLA class I and class II types were obtained from metadata supplied by the sample provider rather than from assay-based typing. Points the paper makes about the study in general: How much clinical and demographic metadata was included differed by source and by participant, and the metadata was provided uncurated.

TCRbeta CDR3 regions were amplified from genomic DNA using the immunoSEQ Assay, a bias-controlled multiplex PCR. Per the authors' processing: Nucleated cell counts per sample were estimated from amplification of reference gene primers within the assay. Sequence reads were collapsed and filtered to measure the absolute abundance of every unique TCRbeta CDR3 rearrangement. For each sample, productive Simpson clonality was calculated by taking the square root of Simpson's diversity index across productive rearrangements. In its TCRdb copy, this immuneACCESS table keeps in-frame sequences only and misses some clones. Where compared with another copy, unresolved V genes explain less than half of these, and the others have no known cause. That table furnishes V, J and clone size, whereas the DNA furnished D and trimming. Recorded for this sample are about 120,000 clones; approximately 87% of them occurred a single time. Of the sample, more than 25% is held by the ten largest clones.

The collaborating institutions used their own protocols to collect whole blood in K2EDTA tubes. For TCRbeta analysis, collaborators shipped samples as frozen whole blood, isolated PBMCs, or DNA extracted from either of those sample types. The CDR3, from cysteine to phenylalanine, totals 14 residues. Only the CDR3 DNA is retained, 42 bases long and in frame from the first base. The germline V gene provides CDR1 MGHRA and CDR2 YSYEKL. Trimming removed 3 bases from V and 4 bases from J; the gene matches leave 3 bases unexplained. The sequenced material came from peripheral blood. This clonotype originated in a woman aged 65 to 85 with acute or convalescent COVID-19. The V and J segments used are TRBV4-1 and TRBJ1-2; 9 bases in between match TRBD1. The nucleotides read TGCGCCAGCAGCCAGACAGGGGGAGGCTATGGCTACACCTTC. This translates into CASSQTGGGYGYTF.